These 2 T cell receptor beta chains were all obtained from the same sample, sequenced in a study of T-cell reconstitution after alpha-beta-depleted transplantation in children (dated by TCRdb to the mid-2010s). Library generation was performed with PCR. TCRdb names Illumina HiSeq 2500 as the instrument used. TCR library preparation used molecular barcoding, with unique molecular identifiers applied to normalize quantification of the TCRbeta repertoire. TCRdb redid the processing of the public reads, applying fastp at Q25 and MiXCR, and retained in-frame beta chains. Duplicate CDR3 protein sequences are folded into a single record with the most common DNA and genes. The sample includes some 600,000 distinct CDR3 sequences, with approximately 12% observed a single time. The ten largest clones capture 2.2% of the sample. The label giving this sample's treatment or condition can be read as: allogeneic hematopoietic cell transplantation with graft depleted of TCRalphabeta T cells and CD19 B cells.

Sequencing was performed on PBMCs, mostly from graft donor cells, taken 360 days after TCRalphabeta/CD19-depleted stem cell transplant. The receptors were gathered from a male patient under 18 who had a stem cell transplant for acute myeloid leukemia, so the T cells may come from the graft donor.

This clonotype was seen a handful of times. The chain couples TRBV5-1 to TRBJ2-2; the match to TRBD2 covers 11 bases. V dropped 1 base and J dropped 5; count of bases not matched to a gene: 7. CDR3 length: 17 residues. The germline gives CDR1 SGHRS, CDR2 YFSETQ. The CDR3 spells CASSLSASGRPTGELFF. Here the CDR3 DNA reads TGCGCCAGCAGCTTGTCGGCTAGCGGGAGGCCTACCGGGGAGCTGTTTTTT.

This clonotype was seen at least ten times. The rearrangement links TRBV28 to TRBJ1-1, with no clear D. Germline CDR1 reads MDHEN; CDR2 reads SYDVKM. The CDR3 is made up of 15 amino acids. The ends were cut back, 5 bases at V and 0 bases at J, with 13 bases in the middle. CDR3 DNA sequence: TGTGCCAGCAGTCTAGCCCACTCTATGAACACTGAAGCTTTCTTT. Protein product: CASSLAHSMNTEAFF.